This record concerns one T cell receptor beta chain sequence. The data were obtained in a study of CD8+ T cells in alopecia areata. Across the whole study: Each of the treated patients was given oral tofacitinib, 5 to 10 mg twice daily, for moderate-to-severe alopecia areata.

Trimming took 6 bases from V and 0 from J, leaving 7 bases between them. CDR3 size: 13 residues. In germline, CDR1 is ENHRY, CDR2 SYGVKD. In each case, RNA was isolated and then reverse transcribed into cDNA as the sequencing template. Produced via immunoSEQ multiplex PCR; TCRdb's table is partial and in-frame only. The sample lists 95,000 to 100,000 clones, approximately 66% occurring once. Regarding treatment: oral pan-JAK inhibitor, 5-10 mg twice daily. The gene calls are TRBV10-3 and TRBJ2-3; D is unresolved. The origin of this receptor is a human donor with alopecia areata. The sample in question was CD8+ T cells sorted from blood, obtained at week 4, from a patient treated with tofacitinib. CDR3: CAIRTDSTDTQYF. The CDR3 DNA follows: TGTGCCATCAGAACCGACAGCACAGATACGCAGTATTTT.